A single sample is the source of the 11 T cell receptor beta chains below, sequenced in a study of blood T cells in healthy people across ages. A second PCR, run for 7 to 11 cycles, used a sample-barcoded 5' primer plus a J-beta primer mix. TCRdb re-called the 5' RACE reads through MiXCR, storing one row per CDR3 protein. The data contain 780,000 or so distinct CDR3 sequences, about 53% of them seen just once; the ten biggest clones take up about two fifths. Sequencing was done on a sample of blood. All receptors derive from a man older than 75 in good health.

This clonotype occurred many times. The gene calls are TRBV20-1 and TRBJ2-3; the D gene could be TRBD1 or TRBD2 (5 bases each). This CDR3 comprises 15 residues. In germline, CDR1 is DFQATT, CDR2 SNEGSKA (reference sequence). The V end lost 5 bases, the J end lost 10 bases, and 25 bases lay between the germline ends. The CDR3 DNA reads TGCAGTGCTTCCCACCTCCGGGACGTAGAAGGGGCGCAGTATTTT. Its protein is CSASHLRDVEGAQYF.

Only a few counts were recorded for this clonotype. This chain uses TRBV7-2 with TRBJ2-3; 8 nucleotides align to TRBD2. With 7 bases clipped from V and 5 bases from J, the junction kept 8 bases outside the gene matches. Per germline, CDR1 SGHTA and CDR2 FQGNSA. This CDR3 has 14 residues. CDR3: CASKAAAGVDTQYF. CDR3 DNA sequence: TGTGCCAGCAAGGCGGCAGCGGGAGTAGATACGCAGTATTTT. The full variable domain, its missing parts supplied by reference TRBV7-2 and TRBJ2-3, is GAGVSQSPSNKVTEKGKDVELRCDPISGHTALYWYRQSLGQGLEFLIYFQGNSAPDKSGLPSDRFSAERTGGSVSTLTIQRTQQEDSAVYLCASKAAAGVDTQYFGPGTRLTVL.

This clonotype was seen once. J is TRBJ1-1 and V is TRBV29-1; TRBD1 agrees at 7 bases. The CDR3 spans 13 residues. The V and J ends lost 4 bases and 1 base, in that order; junction bases with no gene match: 3. Germline loops: CDR1 SQVTM, CDR2 ANQGSEA. DNA for the CDR3: TGCAGCGTTGGAAACAGGGGGAACACTGAAGCTTTCTTT. It codes for CSVGNRGNTEAFF.

There are a few counts of this clonotype. V gene TRBV12-3 or TRBV12-4 combines with J gene TRBJ2-7; TRBD1 might be the D (5 bases). The CDR3 totals 13 residues. Trimming took 2 bases from V and 6 from J, leaving 11 bases between them. This CDR3 reads CASSLKGSGEQYF. DNA of the CDR3: TGTGCCAGCAGTTTAAAGGGGTCAGGCGAGCAGTACTTC.

The chain employs TRBV12-3 or TRBV12-4 and TRBJ2-1, with TRBD2 matching 9 bases. The CDR3 runs 16 residues. V lost 6 bases to trimming and J lost 6 bases; unmatched junction nucleotides: 12. CDR3 bases: TGTGCCAGCAGACCGTTAGCGGGAGAGGGAGTCAATGAGCAGTTCTTC. It encodes CASRPLAGEGVNEQFF.

This clonotype was recorded only once. The chain has TRBV20-1 and TRBJ2-7, with D possibly TRBD2 on 5 matching bases. CDR1 and CDR2 (germline): DFQATT, SNEGSKA (reference sequence). This CDR3 is 16 amino acids long. The V gene lost 2 bases and the J gene lost 6 bases, with 23 bases spanning the gap. The CDR3 sequence is CSARSTRGGSYAEQYF. CDR3 nucleotide sequence: TGCAGTGCTAGATCCACACGCGGAGGATCGTATGCCGAGCAGTACTTC.

This chain uses TRBV10-3 with TRBJ1-5; weak D call: TRBD1 (5 bases). This CDR3 comprises 14 residues. The V gene's germline CDR1 is ENHRY and CDR2 SYGVKD. The germline V and J ends were trimmed by 10 bases and 7 bases, with 20 bases remaining between them. This chain's CDR3 is CATATESFRQPQHF. CDR3 DNA sequence: TGTGCCACCGCGACAGAGTCTTTTAGGCAGCCCCAGCATTTT.

The chain links TRBV20-1 to TRBJ2-7; TRBD1 matches 8 bases. The CDR3 contains 14 residues. The J segment lost 6 bases and the V segment lost 0 bases, leaving 7 bases of the junction unmatched. Germline V gene sequence: CDR1 DFQATT, CDR2 SNEGSKA (reference sequence). CDR3 amino acids: CSARDGTGPGEQYF. CDR3 DNA sequence: TGCAGTGCTAGAGATGGGACAGGTCCCGGCGAGCAGTACTTC.

This clonotype was observed a single time. This rearrangement joins TRBV7-2 to TRBJ1-5; no clear D gene. The CDR3 loop spans 15 amino acids. Germline CDR1 and CDR2: SGHTA and FQGNSA. Trimming cost V 0 bases and J 0 bases, with 6 bases left between them. CDR3 protein: CASSLAEYSNQPQHF. The CDR3, as DNA: TGTGCCAGCAGCTTAGCGGAATATAGCAATCAGCCCCAGCATTTT.

J is TRBJ2-7 and V is TRBV15; D is uncertain. V dropped 5 bases and J dropped 7 bases, with 15 bases sitting between them. CDR1 LNHNV and CDR2 YYDKDF come from the germline V gene (reference sequence). The CDR3 is made up of 13 amino acids. The CDR3 sequence: CATSPGRLQEQYF. CDR3 nucleotides: TGTGCCACCAGCCCGGGTAGGCTTCAAGAGCAGTACTTC.

CDR3 DNA: TGTGCCAGCAGCCCCCGGCCTAGCGGGAGGAGCACAGATACGCAGTATTTT. Its translation: CASSPRPSGRSTDTQYF. The chain joins TRBV11-2 to TRBJ2-3; 11 bases line up with TRBD2. The CDR3 is 17 amino acids. Trimming at V came to 5 bases and at J to 0 bases, leaving 7 bases not matched to a gene. Germline CDR1 is SGHAT and CDR2 is FQNNGV.